The 20 T cell receptor beta chains presented below share a single source sample, sequenced in a study of T cells in Graves' hyperthyroidism and ophthalmopathy (dated by TCRdb to 2018 to 2020). Receptor libraries were prepared by multiplex PCR. Sequencing was carried out with an Illumina HiSeq 2000. TCR beta CDR3 regions were amplified from RNA transcripts. The TCR CDR3 was subjected to a first round of RT-PCR using the HTBI primer set and the Qiagen OneStep RT-PCR kit. Through fastp at Q25 and MiXCR, TCRdb rebuilt clones from the public reads, retaining in-frame beta chains. Rows are unified per CDR3 protein, each entry keeping the most common DNA and genes. In this sample the table shows over 650,000 distinct CDR3 sequences, about 16% of which occur a single time. The ten largest clones represent roughly 8% of the sample. The sequenced material came from blood. The receptors shown here come from a man younger than 35 with Graves' hyperthyroidism.

As to this clonotype: Germline and junction disagree at one end, which may indicate a read error. The chain combines TRBV20-1 with TRBJ2-3; 7 positions agree with TRBD2. The CDR3 loop spans 13 amino acids. Germline CDR1 DFQATT, CDR2 SNEGSKA (reference sequence). The chain's CDR3 is CSSSGYRTDTQYF. DNA for the CDR3: TGCAGTTCTAGCGGCTACAGGACAGATACGCAGTATTTT.

This clonotype was seen many times. CDR3 in amino acids: CASTSGRRGRTEAFF. The CDR3 DNA follows: TGTGCCAGCACCTCGGGGCGGCGGGGACGGACTGAAGCTTTCTTT. The chain uses TRBV12-3 or TRBV12-4 and TRBJ1-1, with D tentatively TRBD1 (5 bases). The CDR3 is made up of 15 amino acids. V was shortened by 7 bases and J by 5 bases, with 20 bases between the two germline ends.

This chain links TRBV13 with TRBJ2-7; 10 bases are a match to TRBD2. The junction had 6 bases not matched to a gene; V was cut back by 5 bases and J by 2 bases. The germline gives CDR1 PRHDT, CDR2 FYEKMQ (reference sequence). CDR3 size: 15 residues. CDR3 sequence: CASSRSGRRAYEQYF. In DNA, the CDR3 is TGTGCCAGCAGCCGTAGCGGGAGGAGGGCCTACGAGCAGTACTTC.

This clonotype has a count of ten or more. The chain has TRBV3-1 and TRBJ2-1; 10 bases align to TRBD2. Looked up from germline, CDR1 is LGHDT and CDR2 is YNNKEL (reference sequence). CDR3 length: 14 amino acids. The junction had 3 bases not matched to a gene; V was cut back by 1 base and J by 9 bases. The CDR3 region is CASSQALAGAEQFF. DNA of the CDR3: TGTGCCAGCAGCCAAGCGCTAGCGGGAGCTGAGCAGTTCTTC.

Ten or more counts support this clonotype. The chain couples TRBV7-2 to TRBJ1-5; D uncertain. The CDR3 spans 13 residues. Between the trimmed V and J ends, which lost 2 bases and 4 bases, there was a span of 6 bases. Germline V gene lookup returns CDR1 SGHTA and CDR2 FQGNSA. The CDR3: CASSLSVNQPQHF. The CDR3 DNA is TGTGCCAGCAGCTTATCAGTAAATCAGCCCCAGCATTTT.

The chain has TRBV7-9 and TRBJ2-7; TRBD1 agrees at 8 bases. V lost 9 bases, J lost 5 bases, and 6 bases stayed unmatched. The germline V gene has CDR1 SEHNR and CDR2 FQNEAQ (reference sequence). The CDR3 is made up of 12 amino acids. The CDR3 DNA sequence: TGTGCCAGTACGACAGGGGCCCACGAGCAGTACTTC. Translated, it gives CASTTGAHEQYF.

This clonotype was seen at least ten times. V and J are TRBV20-1 and TRBJ1-1, with 9 bases that match TRBD1. Trimming at V came to 6 bases and at J to 0 bases, leaving 8 bases not matched to a gene. The CDR3 runs 15 residues. In germline, CDR1 is DFQATT, CDR2 SNEGSKA (reference sequence). CDR3 nucleotides: TGCAGTGCAAGGAAACAGGGGGCTTTGAACACTGAAGCTTTCTTT. This encodes CSARKQGALNTEAFF.

This clonotype was seen many times. V is TRBV6-5 and J is TRBJ1-5, with D unclear. Trimming shortened V by 0 bases and J by 4 bases, and 10 bases separated the two germline ends. This CDR3 is 15 amino acids long. Germline values: CDR1 MNHEY, CDR2 SVGAGI. The CDR3 here is CASSYSGSLNQPQHF. In DNA, the CDR3 is TGTGCCAGCAGTTACTCGGGGTCACTTAATCAGCCCCAGCATTTT.

With regard to this clonotype: The junction departs from germline at one end; a sequencing error may be responsible. The chain links TRBV30 to TRBJ2-7; maybe TRBD1 (5 bases). Per the germline V gene, CDR1 is GTSNPN and CDR2 is SVGIG (reference sequence). This CDR3 contains 13 residues. CDR3 sequence: CASSLQGPNEQYF. DNA of the CDR3: TGCGCCAGCAGTCTTCAGGGCCCCAACGAGCAGTACTTC. Variable domain in full (rest from reference TRBV30 and TRBJ2-7): SQTIHQWPATLVQPVGSPLSLECTVEGTSNPNLYWYRQAAGRGLQLLFYSVGIGQISSEVPQNLSASRPQDRQFILSSKKLLLSDSGFYLCASSLQGPNEQYFGPGTRLTVT.

This clonotype was observed many times. J is TRBJ2-5 and V is TRBV15, with D perhaps TRBD1 (5 bases). Trimming removed 5 bases at V and 5 bases at J, with 12 bases between. Germline CDR1 reads LNHNV; CDR2 reads YYDKDF (reference sequence). This CDR3 comprises 13 residues. For the CDR3, the DNA is TGTGCCACCAGCGGACCGAACAGGGAGACCCAGTACTTC. It specifies CATSGPNRETQYF. Combining the CDR3 with reference TRBV15 and TRBJ2-5 gives the whole variable domain DAMVIQNPRYQVTQFGKPVTLSCSQTLNHNVMYWYQQKSSQAPKLLFHYYDKDFNNEADTPDNFQSRRPNTSFCFLDIRSPGLGDTAMYLCATSGPNRETQYFGPGTRLLVL.

This clonotype was counted a few times. The chain carries TRBV5-8 and TRBJ2-2; D not certain. Trimming took off 4 bases at V and 2 bases at J, with 12 bases between the two ends. Germline-derived CDR1 and CDR2 are SGHTS and YDEGEE. The CDR3 sequence is 15 residues long. CDR3: CASSVRATNTGELFF. Written as DNA, the CDR3 is TGTGCCAGCAGCGTCCGGGCCACAAACACCGGGGAGCTGTTTTTT.

This clonotype was detected a few times. This chain uses TRBV4-1 with TRBJ2-1, with TRBD2 matching 12 bases. Germline V CDR1 and CDR2: MGHRA, YSYEKL. CDR3 length: 16 amino acids. J was trimmed by 8 bases and V by 4 bases; bases with no gene match: 9. Written as DNA, the CDR3 is TGCGCCAGCAGCCGGAAGACTAGCGGGAGATCCGATGAGCAGTTCTTC. It yields the protein CASSRKTSGRSDEQFF.

This clonotype was seen a few times. This chain links TRBV7-3 with TRBJ1-4, with D possibly being TRBD1 (5 bases). The CDR3 spans 15 residues. V was trimmed by 1 base and J by 8 bases, leaving 14 bases between them. CDR1 is SGHTA and CDR2 is FQGTGA in the germline V gene. CDR3 nucleotides: TGTGCCAGCAGCTTAAACGATCAGGGTGGAGAAAAACTGTTTTTT. Protein product: CASSLNDQGGEKLFF.

CDR3: CSASDRQAEQYF. CDR3 nucleotide sequence: TGCAGTGCTAGTGACCGACAGGCAGAGCAGTACTTC. J is TRBJ2-7 and V is TRBV20-1, with D perhaps matching TRBD1 (6 bases). The CDR3 is 12 amino acids. V lost 3 bases and J 7 bases, leaving 13 bases between the germline ends. Germline CDR1 and CDR2: DFQATT and SNEGSKA (reference sequence).

This clonotype has only a few counts. The rearrangement links TRBV20-1 to TRBJ1-1; 7 nucleotides line up with TRBD1. The CDR3 has 14 amino acids. J was trimmed by 4 bases and V by 0 bases; bases with no gene match: 5. Germline lookup yields CDR1 DFQATT and CDR2 SNEGSKA (reference sequence). CDR3 sequence: CSARDRGKGTEAFF. CDR3 nucleotide sequence: TGCAGTGCTAGAGACAGGGGGAAGGGCACTGAAGCTTTCTTT.

This clonotype appeared a few times. V is TRBV20-1 and J is TRBJ2-3; 10 bases map to TRBD2. CDR1 and CDR2 (germline): DFQATT, SNEGSKA (reference sequence). The J segment lost 4 bases and the V segment lost 6 bases, leaving 13 bases of the junction unmatched. The length of the CDR3 is 16 residues. CDR3 amino acids: CSAKGASGSIADTQYF. CDR3 bases: TGCAGTGCCAAGGGGGCTAGCGGGAGTATCGCAGATACGCAGTATTTT.

This clonotype appeared a few times. This chain links TRBV2 with TRBJ2-5; TRBD1 matches 7 bases. Germline CDR1 reads SNHLY; CDR2 reads FYNNEI. This CDR3 is 14 amino acids long. Germline trimming cut 8 bases from V and 2 bases from J; bases unmatched to any gene: 8. The chain's CDR3 is CASPPAGGQETQYF. The CDR3 bases are TGTGCCAGCCCCCCCGCAGGGGGTCAAGAGACCCAGTACTTC.

The CDR3 loop reads CASSKTGGMGPQHF. The CDR3 bases are TGTGCCAGCAGCAAAACTGGGGGGATGGGGCCCCAGCATTTT. The chain uses TRBV9 and TRBJ1-5, with D perhaps TRBD1 (5 bases). Germline-derived CDR1 and CDR2 are SGDLS and YYNGEE. There are 14 residues in the CDR3. V was trimmed by 4 bases and J by 9 bases, leaving 17 bases between them.

This clonotype has a count of ten or more. V and J are TRBV28 and TRBJ1-5; a weak D match, TRBD1 (6 bases). The V end lost 4 bases, the J end lost 7 bases, and 14 bases lay between the germline ends. CDR3 length: 14 residues. Germline CDR1 MDHEN, CDR2 SYDVKM. The CDR3 DNA sequence: TGTGCCAGCAGTTCCCCCGGGGGGGCGCAGCCCCAGCATTTT. Translation gives CASSSPGGAQPQHF. Supplemented by reference TRBV28 and TRBJ1-5, the full variable domain reads DVKVTQSSRYLVKRTGEKVFLECVQDMDHENMFWYRQDPGLGLRLIYFSYDVKMKEKGDIPEGYSVSREKKERFSLILESASTNQTSMYLCASSSPGGAQPQHFGDGTRLSIL.

The rearrangement joins TRBV18 to TRBJ1-4; D ambiguous. Germline V lookup: CDR1 KGHSH, CDR2 LQKENI. Trimming cost V 0 bases and J 4 bases, with 9 bases left between them. There are 15 residues in the CDR3. The CDR3 region has the DNA TGTGCCAGCTCACCACCGCCAGAGGATAATGAAAAACTGTTTTTT. This translates into CASSPPPEDNEKLFF. The full variable domain, in which reference TRBV18 and TRBJ1-4 provide the parts outside the CDR3, is NAGVMQNPRHLVRRRGQEARLRCSPMKGHSHVYWYRQLPEEGLKFMVYLQKENIIDESGMPKERFSAEFPKEGPSILRIQQVVRGDSAAYFCASSPPPEDNEKLFFGSGTQLSVL.